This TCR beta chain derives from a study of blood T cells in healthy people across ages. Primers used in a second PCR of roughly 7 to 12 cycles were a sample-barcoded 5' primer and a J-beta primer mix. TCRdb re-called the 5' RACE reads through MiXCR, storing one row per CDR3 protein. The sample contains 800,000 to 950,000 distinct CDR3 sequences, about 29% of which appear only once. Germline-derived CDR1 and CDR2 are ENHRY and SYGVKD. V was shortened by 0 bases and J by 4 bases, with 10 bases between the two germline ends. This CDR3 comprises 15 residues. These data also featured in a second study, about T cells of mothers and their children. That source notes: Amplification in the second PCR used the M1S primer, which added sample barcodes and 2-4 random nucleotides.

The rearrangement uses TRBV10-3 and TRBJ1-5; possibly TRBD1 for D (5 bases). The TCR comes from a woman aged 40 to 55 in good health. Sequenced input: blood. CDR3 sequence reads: CAISESGLGNQPQHF. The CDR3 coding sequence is TGTGCCATCAGTGAGTCGGGGCTGGGAAATCAGCCCCAGCATTTT.